Below, 3 T cell receptor beta chains from the same sample are listed, as sequenced in a study of regulatory T cells in long-lasting Graves disease. In building TCR beta libraries, iRepertoire HTBI primers were used together with Arm-PCR of CDR3 regions. TCRdb recomputed calls from the multiplex PCR reads with MiXCR, one row per CDR3 protein. The table shows hundreds of thousands of distinct CDR3 sequences, with 15% to 20% occurring only once. Time point: newly diagnosed GD, antithyroid drugs for less than 3 months. PBMC RNA was the source of the TCR library. This sample also appeared in a second study, on T cells in Graves' hyperthyroidism and ophthalmopathy.

This sample comprised peripheral blood mononuclear cells (PBMCs), obtained at new diagnosis, from a patient treated with antithyroid drugs. The origin of the receptors is a woman aged 25 to 39 with Graves disease.

The chain uses TRBV4-1 and TRBJ1-5; no clear D. Germline loops: CDR1 MGHRA, CDR2 YSYEKL. The V gene lost 4 bases and the J gene lost 6 bases, with 16 bases spanning the gap. The CDR3 has 15 residues. CDR3 region: CASSLLISVGQPQHF. The CDR3 region has the DNA TGCGCCAGCAGCCTTTTAATATCCGTGGGTCAGCCCCAGCATTTT.

There are many counts of this clonotype. This chain connects TRBV7-2 to TRBJ2-7; D is unresolved. V was shortened by 0 bases and J by 2 bases, with 8 bases between the two germline ends. Germline lookup yields CDR1 SGHTA and CDR2 FQGNSA. The CDR3 length is 14 residues. CDR3 bases: TGTGCCAGCAGCTTAGCCGGGCGCACCTACGAGCAGTACTTC. Translating gives CASSLAGRTYEQYF.

This clonotype was observed many times. The rearrangement joins TRBV3-1 to TRBJ1-1; D gene unclear. The V end was cut by 1 base, the J end by 0 bases, with 9 bases between. CDR3 length equals 15 residues. CDR1 LGHDT and CDR2 YNNKEL come from the germline V gene (reference sequence). CDR3 sequence (DNA): TGTGCCAGCAGCCAAGTAAAGGGCGTGAACACTGAAGCTTTCTTT. Residues: CASSQVKGVNTEAFF. Variable domain in full (rest from reference TRBV3-1 and TRBJ1-1): DTAVSQTPKYLVTQMGNDKSIKCEQNLGHDTMYWYKQDSKKFLKIMFSYNNKELIINETVPNRFSPKSPDKAHLNLHINSLELGDSAVYFCASSQVKGVNTEAFFGQGTRLTVV.